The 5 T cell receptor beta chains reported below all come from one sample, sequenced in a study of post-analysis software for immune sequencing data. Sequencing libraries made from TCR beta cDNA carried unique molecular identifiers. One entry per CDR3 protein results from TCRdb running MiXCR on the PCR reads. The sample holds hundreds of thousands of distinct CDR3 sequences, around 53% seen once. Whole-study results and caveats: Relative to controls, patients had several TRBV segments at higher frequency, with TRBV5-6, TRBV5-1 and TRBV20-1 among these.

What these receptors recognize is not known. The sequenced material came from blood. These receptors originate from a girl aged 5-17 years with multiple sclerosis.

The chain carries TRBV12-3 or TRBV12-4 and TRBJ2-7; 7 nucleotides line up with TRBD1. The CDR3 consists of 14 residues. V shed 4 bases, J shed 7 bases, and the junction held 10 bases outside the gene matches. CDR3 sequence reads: CASSSRQGQQEQYF. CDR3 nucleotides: TGTGCCAGCAGTTCAAGACAGGGACAGCAGGAGCAGTACTTC.

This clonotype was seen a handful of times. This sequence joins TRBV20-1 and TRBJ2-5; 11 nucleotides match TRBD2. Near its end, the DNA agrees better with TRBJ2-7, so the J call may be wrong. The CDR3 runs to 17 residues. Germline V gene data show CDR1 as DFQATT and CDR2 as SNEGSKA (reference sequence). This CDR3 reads CSARDWALAGDPYEQYF. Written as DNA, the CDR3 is TGCAGTGCTAGAGATTGGGCACTAGCGGGAGACCCGTACGAGCAGTACTTC.

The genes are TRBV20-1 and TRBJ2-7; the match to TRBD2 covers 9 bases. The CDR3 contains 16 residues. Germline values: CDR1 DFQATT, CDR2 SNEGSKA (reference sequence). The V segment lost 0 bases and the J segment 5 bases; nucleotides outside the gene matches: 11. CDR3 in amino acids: CSARDLRLAGSHEQYF. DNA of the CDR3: TGCAGTGCTAGAGATCTTCGGCTAGCGGGAAGCCACGAGCAGTACTTC.

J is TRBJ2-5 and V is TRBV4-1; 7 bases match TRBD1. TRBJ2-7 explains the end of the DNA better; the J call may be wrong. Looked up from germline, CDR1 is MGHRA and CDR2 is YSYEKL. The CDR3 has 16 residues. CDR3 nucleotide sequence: TGCGCCAGCAGCCAGGTCCGGGACAGCCTAGCCTACGAGCAGTACTTC. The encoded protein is CASSQVRDSLAYEQYF.

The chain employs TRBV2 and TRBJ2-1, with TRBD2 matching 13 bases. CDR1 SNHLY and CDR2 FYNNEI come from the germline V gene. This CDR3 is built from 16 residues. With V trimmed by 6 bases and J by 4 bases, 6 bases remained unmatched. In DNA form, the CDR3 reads TGTGCCAGCAGGGGACTAGCGGGGTTTTATTACAATGAGCAGTTCTTC. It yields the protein CASRGLAGFYYNEQFF.